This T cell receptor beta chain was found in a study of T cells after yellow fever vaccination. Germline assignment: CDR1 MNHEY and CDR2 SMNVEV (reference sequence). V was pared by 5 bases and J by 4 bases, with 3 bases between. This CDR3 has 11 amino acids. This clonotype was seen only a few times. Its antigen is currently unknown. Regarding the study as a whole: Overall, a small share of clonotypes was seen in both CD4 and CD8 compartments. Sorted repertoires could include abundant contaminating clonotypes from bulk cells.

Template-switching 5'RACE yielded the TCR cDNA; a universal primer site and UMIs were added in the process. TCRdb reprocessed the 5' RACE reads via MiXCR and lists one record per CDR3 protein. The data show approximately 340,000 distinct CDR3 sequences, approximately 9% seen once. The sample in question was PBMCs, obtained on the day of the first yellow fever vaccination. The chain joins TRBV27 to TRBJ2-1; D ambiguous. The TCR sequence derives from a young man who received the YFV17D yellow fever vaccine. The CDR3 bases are TGTGCCAGCAGTAAGTACAATGAGCAGTTCTTC. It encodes CASSKYNEQFF.